This T cell receptor beta chain was captured in a study of tumor and adjacent non-tumor tissue in lung cancer. Study-wide results and caveats: Compared with tumor, normal lung showed significantly lower TCR diversity.

As regards this clonotype: Its antigen is still unknown.

The template was RNA from unsorted bulk tissue. V lost 6 bases, J lost 10 bases, and 10 bases lay in between. This CDR3 spans 12 amino acids. The library came from three nested PCR rounds adapted from ARM-PCR protocols. TCRdb reanalysed the multiplex PCR reads using MiXCR and keeps one entry per CDR3 protein. The sample includes some 100,000 distinct CDR3 sequences, 75% of them seen just once. This TCR was sampled from a woman between 55 and 75 years old with non-small cell lung cancer. The gene calls are TRBV12-3 or TRBV12-4 and TRBJ1-6; D may be TRBD1 (6 bases). The sequencing sample was made of lung tumor tissue. In DNA, the CDR3 is TGTGCCAGCAGCGTCAGGGGCTCACCCCTCCACTTT. Its protein product is CASSVRGSPLHF.